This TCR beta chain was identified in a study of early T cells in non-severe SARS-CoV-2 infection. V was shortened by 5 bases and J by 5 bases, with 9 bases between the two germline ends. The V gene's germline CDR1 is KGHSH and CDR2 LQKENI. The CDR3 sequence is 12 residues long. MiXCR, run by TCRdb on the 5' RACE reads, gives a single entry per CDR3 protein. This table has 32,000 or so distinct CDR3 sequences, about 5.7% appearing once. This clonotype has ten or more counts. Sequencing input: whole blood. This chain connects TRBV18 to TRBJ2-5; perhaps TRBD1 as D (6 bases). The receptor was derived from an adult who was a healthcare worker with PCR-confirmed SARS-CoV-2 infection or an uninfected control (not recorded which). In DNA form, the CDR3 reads TGTGCCAGCTCAACAGGGTTGGAGACCCAGTACTTC. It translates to CASSTGLETQYF.